These T cell receptor beta chains were read from a single sample in a study of blood T cell repertoires in COVID-19. The assay was immunoSEQ multiplex PCR, and TCRdb's table has in-frame clones only and misses some. This table holds roughly 340,000 clones, about 89% found once. Source material: PBMCs or T cells enriched from blood (not recorded which). All receptors derive from a man aged 35 to 55 in a cohort exposed to, infected with or recovered from COVID-19 (not recorded which). Each CDR3 is given with its conserved first and last residue. A D gene is named only where the DNA matches it firmly. Only some rows state a clone size, as once, few, many or a class for expanded clones.

d_call j_call clone_size v_call cdr3_aa cdr3_nt
TRBD1 TRBJ2-7 - TRBV6-5 CASSSHPRTGMYEQYF TGTGCCAGCAGTTCACATCCTCGGACAGGGATGTACGAGCAGTACTTC
- TRBJ2-7 - TRBV5-1 CASSLAATYEQYF TGCGCCAGCAGCTTGGCCGCTACCTACGAGCAGTACTTC
- TRBJ2-1 - TRBV5-4 CASSFSGASSYNEQFF TGTGCCAGCAGCTTTAGCGGTGCGAGCTCCTACAATGAGCAGTTCTTC
TRBD2 TRBJ2-2 few TRBV5-4 CASSLVTLAGLAGELFF TGTGCCAGCAGCTTGGTTACCCTAGCGGGGCTCGCCGGGGAGCTGTTTTTT
- TRBJ1-1 - TRBV24-1 CATSDPRGWMNTEAFF TGTGCCACCAGTGATCCGCGGGGGTGGATGAACACTGAAGCTTTCTTT
TRBD1 TRBJ1-4 - TRBV28 CASSLGGQGDEKLFF TGTGCCAGCAGTTTAGGGGGACAGGGGGATGAAAAACTGTTTTTT
- TRBJ2-7 - TRBV21-1 CASTLKDFSYEQYF TGTGCCAGCACCCTGAAGGACTTCTCCTACGAGCAGTACTTC
TRBD1 TRBJ2-3 - TRBV7-9 CASSLVGQGVGSTDTQYF TGTGCCAGCAGCTTAGTTGGACAGGGAGTTGGCTCCACAGATACGCAGTATTTT
- TRBJ1-1 - TRBV27 CASRAKGVWNTEAFF TGTGCCAGCAGGGCGAAAGGGGTCTGGAACACTGAAGCTTTCTTT
TRBD1 TRBJ1-1 - TRBV28 CASWDRGLGNTEAFF TGTGCCAGCTGGGACAGGGGGCTGGGGAACACTGAAGCTTTCTTT
- TRBJ1-2 - TRBV19 CASSIGLTGDYGYTF TGTGCCAGTAGTATAGGGCTGACAGGAGACTATGGCTACACCTTC
- TRBJ1-2 - TRBV7-9 CASSSRPGRANYGYTF TGTGCCAGCAGCTCCCGACCAGGCAGAGCTAACTATGGCTACACCTTC
TRBD2 TRBJ2-1 - TRBV7-3 CASSSSGTSYNEQFF TGTGCCAGCAGCTCTAGCGGGACCTCCTACAATGAGCAGTTCTTC
TRBD2 TRBJ2-1 once TRBV28 CASTFSGISYNEQFF TGTGCCAGCACCTTTAGCGGGATTTCCTACAATGAGCAGTTCTTC
- TRBJ1-2 - TRBV6-5 CASRTGDRSNYGYTF TGTGCCAGCAGGACCGGAGACAGGAGTAACTATGGCTACACCTTC
- TRBJ2-1 - TRBV18 CASPNVRGNEQFF TGTGCCAGCCCTAATGTAAGGGGCAATGAGCAGTTCTTC